The 10 T cell receptor beta chains below all came from one sample that was sequenced in a study of T cell repertoires in cytomegalovirus infection. TCRdb redid the calling of the reads with MiXCR, one entry per CDR3 protein. The repertoire consists of 400,000 or so distinct CDR3 sequences, with less than 20% occurring once and the leading ten covering around 10%. Sequenced material: PBMCs. These receptors were obtained from a human donor in good health (CMV status not recorded). Some clones in this sample may be carry-over from other donors' samples.

The V gene is TRBV10-3, the J gene TRBJ1-6; D gene unclear. CDR3 length: 12 residues. Germline V gene lookup returns CDR1 ENHRY and CDR2 SYGVKD. V lost 1 base to trimming and J lost 10 bases, with 5 bases between them. The CDR3 protein is CAISELGSPLHF. In DNA form, the CDR3 reads TGTGCCATCAGTGAGTTAGGGTCACCCCTCCACTTT.

In this sample, this clonotype turned up many times. V usage is TRBV6-1 and J usage is TRBJ2-5, with D possibly TRBD2 on 6 matching bases. Germline V CDR1 and CDR2: MNHNS, SASEGT. Deletions cut 6 bases from V and 5 bases from J, with 16 bases between. The CDR3 totals 14 residues. The DNA for the CDR3 is TGTGCCAGCAGAAGGGACTTTATTCGGGAGACCCAGTACTTC. Amino acid sequence: CASRRDFIRETQYF.

This clonotype was observed many times. The rearrangement joins TRBV7-8 to TRBJ2-7; 7 nucleotides align to TRBD2. This CDR3 is 12 amino acids long. Trimming cost V 3 bases and J 6 bases; bases outside gene matches: 2. Per germline, CDR1 SGHVS and CDR2 FQNEAQ. CDR3 sequence reads: CASSFPGGEQYF. The CDR3 DNA reads TGTGCCAGCAGCTTCCCGGGGGGCGAGCAGTACTTC.

Concerning this clonotype: This may come from a read error, since a much larger clone is one base off. This chain links TRBV7-2 with TRBJ1-6; 9 nucleotides align to TRBD1. Looked up from germline, CDR1 is SGHTA and CDR2 is FQGNSA. The V gene end was trimmed by 8 bases and the J gene end by 9 bases; junction bases not matched to a gene: 11. The CDR3 loop spans 15 amino acids. The CDR3 is CASRQKQGASSPLHF. The CDR3 region has the DNA TGTGCCAGCCGCCAAAAACAGGGGGCGAGTTCACCCCTCCACTTT.

This clonotype was recorded at least ten times. V and J are TRBV4-2 and TRBJ1-4; TRBD1 matches at 7 bases. Germline V gene lookup returns CDR1 LGHNA and CDR2 YNFKEQ. The CDR3 spans 13 residues. With V trimmed by 5 bases and J by 7 bases, 4 bases remained unmatched. CDR3 bases: TGTGCCAGCAGCGAGACAGGGAGTGAAAAACTGTTTTTT. Translating gives CASSETGSEKLFF.

This clonotype was observed at least ten times. This rearrangement joins TRBV7-9 to TRBJ2-7; D gene ambiguous. V was clipped by 4 bases and J by 3 bases, with 13 bases between them. The CDR3 is 14 amino acids. Germline values: CDR1 SEHNR, CDR2 FQNEAQ (reference sequence). In DNA, the CDR3 is TGTGCCAGCAGCTCCGGGTCCTTTATCTACGAGCAGTACTTC. Its protein is CASSSGSFIYEQYF. The full variable domain, its missing parts supplied by reference TRBV7-9 and TRBJ2-7, is DTGVSQNPRHKITKRGQNVTFRCDPISEHNRLYWYRQTLGQGPEFLTYFQNEAQLEKSRLLSDRFSAERPKGSFSTLEIQRTEQGDSAMYLCASSSGSFIYEQYFGPGTRLTVT.

The V call is TRBV20-1, the J call TRBJ2-1, with D possibly TRBD2 on 5 matching bases. Trimming shortened V by 0 bases and J by 9 bases, and 18 bases separated the two germline ends. This CDR3 is 15 amino acids long. Per the germline V gene, CDR1 is DFQATT and CDR2 is SNEGSKA (reference sequence). This CDR3 reads CSARDLTSGEGEQFF. The CDR3 coding sequence is TGCAGTGCTAGAGATCTAACTAGTGGAGAGGGTGAGCAGTTCTTC.

The chain carries TRBV7-9 and TRBJ2-5; TRBD2 matches 7 bases. This CDR3 region has 14 residues. The germline CDR1 and CDR2 sequences are SEHNR and FQNEAQ (reference sequence). The trim removed 1 base at V and 5 bases at J, leaving 4 bases unmatched. CDR3 coding DNA: TGTGCCAGCAGCTTAGGGTTCGGGAGGGAGACCCAGTACTTC. Translated, it gives CASSLGFGRETQYF.

This clonotype was recorded at least ten times. This chain connects TRBV7-9 to TRBJ1-2, with 8 nucleotides matching TRBD1. After removal of 5 bases from V and 4 bases from J, the junction contained 12 bases not matched to a gene. Per the germline V gene, CDR1 is SEHNR and CDR2 is FQNEAQ (reference sequence). CDR3 length equals 16 residues. CDR3 DNA: TGTGCCAGCAGCACGGGACAGGCATCTAGATTCTATGGCTACACCTTC. Protein: CASSTGQASRFYGYTF.

This clonotype was counted ten times or more. V is TRBV7-8 and J is TRBJ1-1; D is uncertain. The germline V and J ends were trimmed by 1 base and 2 bases, with 20 bases remaining between them. The CDR3 has 18 amino acids. Germline CDR1 reads SGHVS; CDR2 reads FQNEAQ. Here the CDR3 reads CASSLEVGRYSGNTEAFF. DNA for the CDR3: TGTGCCAGCAGCTTAGAGGTGGGTCGATACAGTGGAAACACTGAAGCTTTCTTT.